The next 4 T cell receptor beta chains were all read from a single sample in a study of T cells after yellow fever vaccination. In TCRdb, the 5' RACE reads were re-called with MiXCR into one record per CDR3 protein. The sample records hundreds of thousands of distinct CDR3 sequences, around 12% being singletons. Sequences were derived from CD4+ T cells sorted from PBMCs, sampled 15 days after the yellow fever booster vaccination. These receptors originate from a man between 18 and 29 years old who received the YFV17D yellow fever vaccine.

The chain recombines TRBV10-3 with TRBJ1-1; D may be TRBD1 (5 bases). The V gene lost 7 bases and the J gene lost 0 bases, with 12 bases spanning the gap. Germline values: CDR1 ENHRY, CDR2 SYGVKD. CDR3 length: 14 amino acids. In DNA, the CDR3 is TGTGCCATCAAACGGGGCGAAATGAACACTGAAGCTTTCTTT. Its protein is CAIKRGEMNTEAFF.

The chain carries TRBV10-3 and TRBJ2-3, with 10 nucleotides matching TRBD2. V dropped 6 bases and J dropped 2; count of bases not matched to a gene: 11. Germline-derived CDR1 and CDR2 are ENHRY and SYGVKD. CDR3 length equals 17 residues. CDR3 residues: CAISLTSSGGFTDTQYF. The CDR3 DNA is TGTGCCATCAGCTTGACCTCTAGCGGGGGATTCACAGATACGCAGTATTTT.

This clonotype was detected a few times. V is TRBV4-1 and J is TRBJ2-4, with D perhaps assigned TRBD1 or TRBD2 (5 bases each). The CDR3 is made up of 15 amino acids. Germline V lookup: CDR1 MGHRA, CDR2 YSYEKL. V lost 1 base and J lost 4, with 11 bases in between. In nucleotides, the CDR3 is TGCGCCAGCAGCCAAGGGTCCGGGACGAAAAACATTCAGTACTTC. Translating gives CASSQGSGTKNIQYF.

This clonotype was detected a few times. Here the CDR3 DNA reads TGTGCCAGCTCATCCTTCGGGGAGAACTACGAGCAGTACTTC. It specifies CASSSFGENYEQYF. V is TRBV18 and J is TRBJ2-7, with D possibly TRBD2 on 5 matching bases. The CDR3 has 14 residues. Trimming removed 5 bases from V and 3 bases from J, with 14 bases in between. Looked up from germline, CDR1 is KGHSH and CDR2 is LQKENI. Complete variable domain (other parts from reference TRBV18 and TRBJ2-7): NAGVMQNPRHLVRRRGQEARLRCSPMKGHSHVYWYRQLPEEGLKFMVYLQKENIIDESGMPKERFSAEFPKEGPSILRIQQVVRGDSAAYFCASSSFGENYEQYFGPGTRLTVT.